These T cell receptor beta chains were read from a single sample in a study of CD8 T cells in ankylosing spondylitis. TCRdb independently ran MiXCR on the 5' RACE reads; one entry per CDR3 protein. This repertoire shows around 120,000 distinct CDR3 sequences, 9.3% found once; its top ten account for 2.5% to 4%. The sequencing input was blood, either unsorted or a sorted T cell fraction (not recorded which). These receptors were taken from a male donor with ankylosing spondylitis or in good health (not recorded which). Each CDR3 is given with its conserved first and last residue. Fields, in order: CDR3 length, D gene, clone size, J gene, V gene, CDR3 protein, CDR3 DNA. D genes are given only for firm matches. Where a row states a size, it is once, few, many or the class of an expanded clone; other rows omit it.

CDR3 length: 13
D gene: TRBD1
clone size: .
J gene: TRBJ2-7
V gene: TRBV12-3/TRBV12-4
CDR3 protein: CASGGQYLYEQYF
CDR3 DNA: TGTGCCAGCGGGGGACAGTATTTGTACGAGCAGTACTTC

CDR3 length: 14
D gene: .
clone size: few
J gene: TRBJ2-3
V gene: TRBV24-1
CDR3 protein: CATSASGVTDTQYF
CDR3 DNA: TGTGCCACCAGTGCGTCGGGAGTGACAGATACGCAGTATTTT

CDR3 length: 13
D gene: .
clone size: .
J gene: TRBJ1-2
V gene: TRBV29-1
CDR3 protein: CSVDLMESYGYTF
CDR3 DNA: TGCAGCGTTGATCTTATGGAGAGCTATGGCTACACCTTC

CDR3 length: 14
D gene: TRBD2
clone size: many
J gene: TRBJ2-7
V gene: TRBV5-1
CDR3 protein: CASSSGTSLYEQYF
CDR3 DNA: TGCGCCAGCAGCTCCGGGACTAGCTTATACGAGCAGTACTTC

CDR3 length: 15
D gene: TRBD1
clone size: .
J gene: TRBJ2-7
V gene: TRBV20-1
CDR3 protein: CSARNPGTGTREQYF
CDR3 DNA: TGCAGTGCTAGAAACCCCGGGACAGGGACTCGGGAGCAGTACTTC

CDR3 length: 15
D gene: TRBD2
clone size: many
J gene: TRBJ2-3
V gene: TRBV20-1
CDR3 protein: CSARTSGRLTDTQYF
CDR3 DNA: TGCAGTGCTAGGACTAGCGGGAGACTCACAGATACGCAGTATTTT

CDR3 length: 17
D gene: TRBD2
clone size: few
J gene: TRBJ2-7
V gene: TRBV5-1
CDR3 protein: CASSFAGLAGPSYEQYF
CDR3 DNA: TGCGCCAGCAGCTTCGCTGGACTAGCGGGACCCTCCTACGAGCAGTACTTC

CDR3 length: 17
D gene: TRBD2
clone size: many
J gene: TRBJ2-3
V gene: TRBV4-2
CDR3 protein: CASSQDVATSGGDTQYF
CDR3 DNA: TGTGCCAGCAGCCAAGATGTAGCGACTAGCGGCGGAGATACGCAGTATTTT

CDR3 length: 16
D gene: TRBD1
clone size: many
J gene: TRBJ2-6
V gene: TRBV29-1
CDR3 protein: CSVLTGDSSGANVLTF
CDR3 DNA: TGCAGCGTGTTGACAGGGGATAGCTCTGGGGCCAACGTCCTGACTTTC

CDR3 length: 13
D gene: .
clone size: many
J gene: TRBJ2-1
V gene: TRBV7-2
CDR3 protein: CASRGRVYNEQFF
CDR3 DNA: TGTGCCAGCCGTGGGAGAGTATACAATGAGCAGTTCTTC